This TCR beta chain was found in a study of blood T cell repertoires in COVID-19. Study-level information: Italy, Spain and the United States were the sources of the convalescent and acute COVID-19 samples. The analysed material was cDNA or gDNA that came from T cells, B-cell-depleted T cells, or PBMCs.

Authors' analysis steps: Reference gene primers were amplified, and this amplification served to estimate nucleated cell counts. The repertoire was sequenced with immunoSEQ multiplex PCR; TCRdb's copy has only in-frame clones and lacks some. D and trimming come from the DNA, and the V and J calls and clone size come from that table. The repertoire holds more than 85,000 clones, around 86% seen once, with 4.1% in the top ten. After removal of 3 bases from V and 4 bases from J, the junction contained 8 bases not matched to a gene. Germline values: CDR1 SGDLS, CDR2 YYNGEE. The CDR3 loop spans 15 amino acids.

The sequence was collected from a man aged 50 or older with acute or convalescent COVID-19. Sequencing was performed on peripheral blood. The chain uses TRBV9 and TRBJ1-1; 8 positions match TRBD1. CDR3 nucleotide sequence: TGTGCCAGCAGCGCGACCGGGACAGGAGCCACTGAAGCTTTCTTT. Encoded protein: CASSATGTGATEAFF.